The 10 T cell receptor beta chains below were found in one sample sequenced in a study of T cell responses to AZD1222 COVID-19 vaccine (dated by TCRdb to about 2021). The library was produced with the immunoSEQ multiplex PCR assay. This is the immuneACCESS table as TCRdb keeps it, with only in-frame sequences that have V and J called. A part of the clones is gone; compared with another copy, unresolved V genes explain less than half, and the rest is unexplained. For this sample there are 90,000 to 110,000 clones; 88% appear just once. In total, the top ten clones hold about 9.7% of the sample. This specimen's time point label, interpreted: baseline before first vaccination. Sequences were derived from peripheral blood, sampled on day 0 of AZD1222 vaccination. These receptors all come from an adult in good health.

This sequence joins TRBV5-4 and TRBJ1-1; unclear D gene. Per germline, CDR1 SGHNT and CDR2 YYREEE (reference sequence). This CDR3 is built from 13 residues. V lost 0 bases, J lost 2 bases, and 5 bases lay in between. CDR3 nucleotide sequence: TGTGCCAGCAGCTTGGGGGGTAACACTGAAGCTTTCTTT. Amino acids: CASSLGGNTEAFF.

This chain joins TRBV14 and TRBJ2-2, with TRBD1 matching over 9 bases. The CDR3 is 16 amino acids. Per germline, CDR1 SGHDN and CDR2 FVKESK. The V segment lost 4 bases and the J segment 6 bases; nucleotides outside the gene matches: 9. The CDR3 is CASSLRGQGSAGELFF. The CDR3, as DNA: TGTGCCAGCAGCCTTCGGGGACAGGGATCGGCCGGGGAGCTGTTTTTT.

CDR3 nucleotide sequence: TGTGCCAGCAGCCAAGATGTGCTAGCGGGGAATGAGCAGTTCTTC. Translated: CASSQDVLAGNEQFF. The J gene is TRBJ2-1, the V gene TRBV3-1 (or the pseudogene TRBV3-2); 9 nucleotides agree with TRBD2. Per germline, CDR1 LGHDT and CDR2 YNNKEL (reference sequence). J lost 7 bases, V lost 0 bases, and 4 bases had no gene match. The CDR3 spans 15 residues.

V and J are TRBV21-1 and TRBJ1-1; the table's TRBD1 call for D was not verified on the DNA. TRBV21-1 counts as a pseudogene. This CDR3 has 18 residues. The CDR3 region is CASSKDGTGGGRNTEAFF. CDR3 bases: TGTGCCAGCAGCAAAGACGGGACAGGGGGCGGGCGGAACACTGAAGCTTTCTTT.

This sequence joins TRBV3-1 (or the pseudogene TRBV3-2) and TRBJ1-1, with a possible D match to TRBD1 (5 bases). Germline V gene lookup returns CDR1 LGHDT and CDR2 YNNKEL (reference sequence). V dropped 3 bases and J dropped 11 bases, with 13 bases sitting between them. The CDR3 consists of 12 residues. CDR3 in amino acids: CASSQGPGLAFF. CDR3 sequence (DNA): TGTGCCAGCAGCCAGGGACCCGGGCTGGCTTTCTTT.

The chain recombines TRBV7-8 with TRBJ2-6; TRBD1 is a possible D gene (6 bases). This CDR3 region has 16 residues. From germline, CDR1 is SGHVS and CDR2 FQNEAQ. V was cut by 3 bases and J by 1 base, with 10 bases left in between. The CDR3 DNA reads as TGTGCCAGCAGCTTTGGGGGCCAATCTGGGGCCAACGTCCTGACTTTC. As protein: CASSFGGQSGANVLTF.

This clone was detected a few times. This sequence joins TRBV11-2 and TRBJ1-3; D not certain. This CDR3 is built from 15 residues. CDR1 and CDR2 from the germline V gene are SGHAT and FQNNGV. V lost 1 base, J lost 0 bases, and 7 bases lay in between. CDR3 in amino acids: CASSLGQSSGNTIYF. The CDR3 DNA is TGTGCCAGCAGCTTAGGGCAGTCCTCTGGAAACACCATATATTTT.

The chain links TRBV5-1 to TRBJ2-7; D gene unclear. CDR1 is SGHRS, CDR2 YFSETQ, per germline. CDR3 length: 13 residues. V was trimmed by 0 bases and J by 7 bases, leaving 11 bases between them. The CDR3 spells CASSLAAAREQYF. The CDR3 DNA reads as TGCGCCAGCAGCTTGGCGGCAGCGAGGGAGCAGTACTTC.

The count of this clone is one. The V and J genes are TRBV4-2 and TRBJ2-6; a weak D match, TRBD1 (5 bases). The CDR3 covers 18 residues. In germline, CDR1 is LGHNA, CDR2 YNFKEQ. The V and J ends lost 1 base and 0 bases respectively, with 13 bases between them. CDR3 nucleotides: TGTGCCAGCAGCCAAGGAGTTCAGGGAAGCTCTGGGGCCAACGTCCTGACTTTC. Protein sequence: CASSQGVQGSSGANVLTF.

The rearrangement links TRBV14 to TRBJ2-2; 11 bases map to TRBD2. Looked up from germline, CDR1 is SGHDN and CDR2 is FVKESK. CDR3 length: 13 residues. The ends lost 4 bases at V and 16 bases at J; junction bases unmatched: 8. The CDR3 nucleotides are TGTGCCAGCAGCCTATTGACTAGCGGGGTCCAGTTTTTT. This gives the protein CASSLLTSGVQFF.